Described below is a single T cell receptor (beta chain) sequence and its context. Its specificity is not known. This specimen comes from a study of blood T cells in healthy people across ages. Study-wide results and limits: A strong correlation was found between TCR beta diversity and the percentage of naive T cells.

The second PCR ran roughly 6 to 12 cycles with a sample-barcoded 5' primer and J-beta primers. Every cDNA molecule bore a tag from a template-switch adaptor containing 12 random nucleotides. TCRdb reanalysed the 5' RACE reads using MiXCR and keeps one entry per CDR3 protein. The data show 600,000 or so distinct CDR3 sequences, about 30% seen once. V was pared by 4 bases and J by 8 bases, with 14 bases between. Per germline, CDR1 MNHEY and CDR2 SMNVEV (reference sequence). This CDR3 has 13 amino acids. This sequence joins TRBV27 and TRBJ1-1, with D possibly matching TRBD1 (5 bases). The receptor comes from a woman of 80 years or more in good health. Sequencing was carried out using blood. The CDR3 region is CASSSLDRTEAFF. The CDR3 nucleotides are TGTGCCAGCAGTTCTCTCGATAGGACAGAAGCTTTCTTT.